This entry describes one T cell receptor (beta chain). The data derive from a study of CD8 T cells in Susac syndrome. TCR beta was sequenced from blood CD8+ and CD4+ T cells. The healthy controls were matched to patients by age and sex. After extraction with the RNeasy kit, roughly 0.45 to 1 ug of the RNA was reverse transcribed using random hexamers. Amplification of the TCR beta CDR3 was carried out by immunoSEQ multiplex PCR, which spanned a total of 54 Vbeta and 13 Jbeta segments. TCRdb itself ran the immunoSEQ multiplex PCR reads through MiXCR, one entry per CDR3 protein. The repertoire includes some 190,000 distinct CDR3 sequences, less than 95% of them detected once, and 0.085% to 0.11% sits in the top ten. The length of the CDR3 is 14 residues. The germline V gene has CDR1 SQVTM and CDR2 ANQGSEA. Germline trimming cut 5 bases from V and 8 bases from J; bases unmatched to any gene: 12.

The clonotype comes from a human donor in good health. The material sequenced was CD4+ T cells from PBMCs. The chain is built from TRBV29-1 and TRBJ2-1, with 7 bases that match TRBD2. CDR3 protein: CSVSELAIGDEQFF. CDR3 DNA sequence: TGCAGCGTTAGTGAACTAGCGATAGGGGATGAGCAGTTCTTC.